The present TCR beta chain was sequenced within a study of regulatory T cells in long-lasting Graves disease. Study observations and caveats: Accuracy may have been reduced by the small sample size. Favoring TRBV28, TRBJ1-2 and TRBJ2-5 was a feature seen in persistent disease.

The time point here: persistent/refractory GD, antithyroid drugs over 5 years with positive TRAb. PBMC RNA served as the TCR library source. Remarks on this clonotype: Its antigen is undetermined.

From germline, CDR1 is LNHDA and CDR2 SQIVND (reference sequence). This CDR3 contains 15 residues. Trimming took 9 bases from V and 0 from J, leaving 15 bases between them. Building of the TCR beta libraries involved iRepertoire HTBI primers and Arm-PCR of CDR3 regions. TCRdb re-derived calls from the multiplex PCR reads in MiXCR, one entry per CDR3 protein. In the table there are nearly 350,000 distinct CDR3 sequences, 15% to 20% of which are singletons. This chain uses TRBV19 with TRBJ1-3; perhaps TRBD1 as D (5 bases). The sequencing used peripheral blood mononuclear cells (PBMCs), collected when the disease was refractory, from a patient treated with antithyroid drugs. This sequence was found in a female donor with Graves disease. The DNA for the CDR3 is TGTGCCAGCAACGAAGGACAAAACTCTGGAAACACCATATATTTT. It translates to CASNEGQNSGNTIYF.